These T cell receptor beta chains were read from a single sample in a study of T cells after yellow fever vaccination. From the 5' RACE reads, TCRdb called clonotypes with MiXCR, one entry per CDR3 protein. The repertoire holds approximately 240,000 distinct CDR3 sequences, with approximately 3.5% as singletons. Sample: PBMCs, taken 15 days after the yellow fever booster vaccination. The receptors originated from a man younger than 35 who received the YFV17D yellow fever vaccine. Both conserved end residues are part of each CDR3.

>TRBV24-1|TRBJ2-3
CATSDSRGLADTQYF
>TRBV2|TRBJ2-5
CASSWDRGEETQYF
>TRBV20-1|TRBJ2-3
CSARVPPSTDTQYF
>TRBV30|TRBJ2-3
CAWSVGGAGTDTQYF
>TRBV4-3|TRBJ1-5
CASSPGTGKQPQHF
>TRBV5-1|TRBJ2-1
CASTSGTDPYNEQFF
>TRBV12-3/TRBV12-4|TRBJ2-5
CASSLLVEETQYF
>TRBV2|TRBJ2-3
CASQGTDTQYF
>TRBV20-1|TRBJ1-1
CSAQSELFDTEAFF
>TRBV18|TRBJ1-1
CASSGGNTEAFF
>TRBV4-1|TRBJ2-7
CASSQVQQGDYEQYF
>TRBV7-2|TRBJ1-6
CASSPITGPSNSPLHF
>TRBV5-1|TRBJ1-3
CASSAEGASGNTIYF
>TRBV4-2|TRBJ2-6
CASSQVGAGANVLTF
>TRBV5-4|TRBJ2-1
CASSLDRLSYNEQFF
>TRBV6-5|TRBJ2-7
CASSYEGGLSEQYF
>TRBV5-1|TRBJ1-2
CASSLGPVSAQYGYTF
>TRBV7-2|TRBJ2-1
CASSFAPYGTGAAYNEQFF
>TRBV20-1|TRBJ2-5
CSARDGQRQETQYF
>TRBV5-6|TRBJ2-2
CASSFFGGQLFF
>TRBV7-3|TRBJ2-5
CASSFTAMETQYF
>TRBV20-1|TRBJ1-3
CSARERGAYSGNTIYF
>TRBV2|TRBJ1-1
CASSEGEAFF
>TRBV7-3|TRBJ1-3
CASSLMTGGSGNTIYF
>TRBV11-3|TRBJ2-5
CASSPPNQETQYF
>TRBV5-6|TRBJ2-1
CASSPGHANEQFF
>TRBV7-9|TRBJ2-3
CASWTRGNLTDTQYF
>TRBV12-3/TRBV12-4|TRBJ2-1
CASSFPLYNEQFF
>TRBV4-1|TRBJ1-5
CASRDRDVSNQPQHF
>TRBV6-4|TRBJ2-3
CASSEQQGWGDTQYF
>TRBV4-3|TRBJ1-1
CASSPSRAADTEAFF
>TRBV27|TRBJ2-5
CASTLLGTGGIQETQYF
>TRBV6-2/TRBV6-3|TRBJ1-5
CASSPGLRGDQPQHF
>TRBV4-1|TRBJ2-5
CASSQLAGDQETQYF
>TRBV5-4|TRBJ2-3
CASSIQAASTDTQYF
>TRBV4-3|TRBJ2-2
CASSQSPGGRTGELFF
>TRBV5-4|TRBJ2-3
CASSSRTRTSTDTQYF
>TRBV7-2|TRBJ2-5
CASSPAFLEETQYF
>TRBV5-1|TRBJ2-5
CASSSTGEVYETQYF
>TRBV20-1|TRBJ1-2
CSASQLANYGYTF
>TRBV27|TRBJ2-1
CASSLWRGGEQFF
>TRBV3-1|TRBJ1-2
CASSQDWRQDGYTF
>TRBV20-1|TRBJ1-1
CSARGQTLNTEAFF
>TRBV6-5|TRBJ1-1
CATSGRLNTEAFF
>TRBV2|TRBJ1-2
CASSGQGSYGYTF
>TRBV7-2|TRBJ1-6
CASSNAYMGSPLHF
>TRBV9|TRBJ2-2
CASSGRGTGELFF